The 20 T cell receptor beta chains listed next were all sequenced from one sample in a study of blood T cell repertoires in COVID-19. The data were produced by immunoSEQ multiplex PCR, yet TCRdb's version contains in-frame clones alone and is incomplete. Of about 150,000 clones listed, about 89% are singletons. The sample consisted of peripheral blood. The source of these receptors is a man in his forties or fifties with acute or convalescent COVID-19.

The chain combines TRBV9 with TRBJ1-6, with 9 bases lining up with TRBD1. The CDR3 covers 15 residues. CDR1 is SGDLS, CDR2 YYNGEE, per germline. The V segment lost 3 bases and the J segment 5 bases; nucleotides outside the gene matches: 3. As DNA, the CDR3 is TGTGCCAGCAGCGACCGACAGGGGGATAATTCACCCCTCCACTTT. Translated, it gives CASSDRQGDNSPLHF. The full variable domain, in which reference TRBV9 and TRBJ1-6 provide the parts outside the CDR3, is DSGVTQTPKHLITATGQRVTLRCSPRSGDLSVYWYQQSLDQGLQFLIQYYNGEERAKGNILERFSAQQFPDLHSELNLSSLELGDSALYFCASSDRQGDNSPLHFGNGTRLTVT.

The chain recombines TRBV28 with TRBJ1-4, with 8 positions matching TRBD1. J gave up 0 bases and V 6 bases, and 6 bases lay outside the gene matches. Germline assignment: CDR1 MDHEN and CDR2 SYDVKM. This CDR3 contains 16 residues. The CDR3 DNA reads as TGTGCCAGCAGCTTCCAGGGGGCGGCAACTAATGAAAAACTGTTTTTT. It specifies CASSFQGAATNEKLFF.

The chain combines TRBV19 with TRBJ2-2; D might be TRBD2 (6 bases). CDR1 and CDR2 (germline): LNHDA, SQIVND (reference sequence). V shed 3 bases and J shed 1 base, with 18 bases lying between them. The CDR3 covers 18 residues. CDR3 loop: CASSIPGSGGENTGELFF. CDR3 nucleotide sequence: TGTGCCAGTAGTATCCCGGGTAGCGGAGGGGAGAACACCGGGGAGCTGTTTTTT.

The chain uses TRBV11-2 and TRBJ2-3; D is perhaps TRBD2 (6 bases). V was clipped by 1 base and J by 3 bases, with 20 bases between them. Per the germline V gene, CDR1 is SGHAT and CDR2 is FQNNGV. The CDR3 sequence is 18 residues long. Here the CDR3 reads CASSLGGIRGRRTDTQYF. In DNA, the CDR3 is TGTGCCAGCAGCTTAGGGGGGATTCGGGGGAGGAGGACAGATACGCAGTATTTT.

The chain carries TRBV5-6 and TRBJ2-1; 12 positions match TRBD2. Losses at the gene ends were 7 bases for V and 9 bases for J; bases not matched to a gene: 11. The germline V gene has CDR1 SGHDT and CDR2 YYEEEE. The CDR3 length is 15 residues. The CDR3 loop is CASDSRRLAGVEQFF. The DNA of the CDR3 is TGTGCCAGCGACTCTCGACGACTAGCGGGAGTTGAGCAGTTCTTC. Complete variable domain (other parts from reference TRBV5-6 and TRBJ2-1): DAGVTQSPTHLIKTRGQQVTLRCSPKSGHDTVSWYQQALGQGPQFIFQYYEEEERQRGNFPDRFSGHQFPNYSSELNVNALLLGDSALYLCASDSRRLAGVEQFFGPGTRLTVL.

The CDR3 sequence is CASSLTGTVASPLHF. DNA for the CDR3: TGTGCCAGCAGCTTGACCGGGACAGTGGCTTCTCCCCTCCACTTT. V and J are TRBV27 and TRBJ1-6, with TRBD1 matching 7 bases. Germline CDR1 MNHEY, CDR2 SMNVEV (reference sequence). Trimming took 6 bases from V and 13 from J; bases not matched to a gene: 15. The CDR3 contains 15 residues.

The chain joins TRBV6-6 to TRBJ1-6, with D uncertain. Germline lookup yields CDR1 MNHNY and CDR2 SVGAGI (reference sequence). The CDR3 spans 15 residues. Trimming took 2 bases from V and 3 from J, leaving 8 bases between them. CDR3 sequence reads: CASSYEANYNSPLHF. DNA for the CDR3: TGTGCCAGCAGTTACGAGGCAAACTATAATTCACCCCTCCACTTT.

The table lists this clone with a few counts. The V call is TRBV6-4, the J call TRBJ1-2, with D perhaps matching TRBD1 (6 bases). The germline gives CDR1 MRHNA, CDR2 SNTAGT. CDR3 length: 14 amino acids. The germline V and J ends were trimmed by 4 bases and 5 bases, with 14 bases remaining between them. CDR3 DNA sequence: TGTGCCAGCAGTGCCTCCGGGACAAATTATGGCTACACCTTC. This codes for CASSASGTNYGYTF.

This chain links TRBV28 with TRBJ2-1; 7 nucleotides align to TRBD1. The ends lost 6 bases at V and 3 bases at J; junction bases unmatched: 11. The germline V gene encodes CDR1 MDHEN and CDR2 SYDVKM. The CDR3 sequence is 16 residues long. The CDR3 loop reads CASRGQQGVGYNEQFF. The CDR3 nucleotides read TGTGCCAGCAGGGGGCAGCAGGGGGTCGGCTACAATGAGCAGTTCTTC.

This chain connects TRBV10-3 to TRBJ1-1; tentatively, D is TRBD1 (6 bases). Trimming took 0 bases from V and 0 from J, leaving 8 bases between them. CDR1 is ENHRY and CDR2 is SYGVKD in the germline V gene. The CDR3 runs to 15 residues. The CDR3 coding sequence is TGTGCCATCAGTGAGTCTGGACAGTTGAACACTGAAGCTTTCTTT. Encoded protein: CAISESGQLNTEAFF.

The rearrangement links TRBV28 to TRBJ2-7; a weak D match, TRBD2 (5 bases). Between the trimmed V and J ends, which lost 5 bases and 2 bases, there was a span of 13 bases. CDR3 length equals 14 residues. Germline V gives CDR1 MDHEN, CDR2 SYDVKM. CDR3 in amino acids: CASSPGGETYEQYF. Written as DNA, the CDR3 is TGTGCCAGCAGTCCCGGTGGGGAGACCTACGAGCAGTACTTC.

CDR3 nucleotide sequence: TGTGCCAGCAGCTCCCAGCTCGGGAGTGCGTACGAGCAGTACTTC. The encoded protein is CASSSQLGSAYEQYF. The chain couples TRBV11-2 to TRBJ2-7; TRBD2 is a possible D gene (6 bases). Trimming took off 4 bases at V and 4 bases at J, with 17 bases between the two ends. The CDR3 covers 15 residues. Looked up from germline, CDR1 is SGHAT and CDR2 is FQNNGV.

The chain uses TRBV7-9 and TRBJ2-5; TRBD2 might be the D (5 bases). V was cut by 0 bases and J by 4 bases, with 15 bases left in between. Germline V lookup: CDR1 SEHNR, CDR2 FQNEAQ (reference sequence). The CDR3 totals 16 residues. The DNA for the CDR3 is TGTGCCAGCAGCTTAGCACCGACTATGCTGGGAGAGACCCAGTACTTC. This sequence encodes CASSLAPTMLGETQYF. The full variable domain, in which reference TRBV7-9 and TRBJ2-5 provide the parts outside the CDR3, is DTGVSQNPRHKITKRGQNVTFRCDPISEHNRLYWYRQTLGQGPEFLTYFQNEAQLEKSRLLSDRFSAERPKGSFSTLEIQRTEQGDSAMYLCASSLAPTMLGETQYFGPGTRLLVL.

This CDR3 reads CATLGSIGNTIYF. CDR3 DNA: TGTGCCACCCTAGGGAGCATCGGAAACACCATATATTTT. The J gene is TRBJ1-3, the V gene TRBV19; D uncertain. Germline V gives CDR1 LNHDA, CDR2 SQIVND (reference sequence). The V and J ends lost 10 bases and 4 bases respectively, with 14 bases between them. The CDR3 length is 13 residues.

The chain couples TRBV7-3 to TRBJ2-1; 11 bases align to TRBD2. CDR1 is SGHTA and CDR2 is FQGTGA in the germline V gene. J lost 2 bases, V lost 4 bases, and 1 base had no gene match. The CDR3 has 15 residues. The CDR3 loop reads CASSSSGGTYNEQFF. CDR3 nucleotide sequence: TGTGCCAGCAGCTCTAGCGGGGGGACCTACAATGAGCAGTTCTTC.

The chain is built from TRBV28 and TRBJ1-2; 9 bases are shared with TRBD1. The CDR3 has 13 amino acids. CDR1 and CDR2 from the germline V gene are MDHEN and SYDVKM. The J segment lost 8 bases and the V segment lost 8 bases, leaving 9 bases of the junction unmatched. CDR3 bases: TGTGCCAGCGGCAACAGGGGGCGCGTGGGCTACACCTTC. Translating it yields CASGNRGRVGYTF.

The genes are TRBV27 and TRBJ2-6; 7 bases map to TRBD1. Germline V gene lookup returns CDR1 MNHEY and CDR2 SMNVEV (reference sequence). The junction had 4 bases not matched to a gene; V was cut back by 5 bases and J by 0 bases. The CDR3 covers 16 residues. In DNA, the CDR3 is TGTGCCAGCAGTGAAAGGACAGGCTCTGGGGCCAACGTCCTGACTTTC. Translation: CASSERTGSGANVLTF.

This clone was seen only a few times. The CDR3 nucleotides read TGTGCCAGCAGCTTCCAAGGGGGAGCGGGAGAGCAGTACGTC. This gives the protein CASSFQGGAGEQYV. This chain connects TRBV11-2 to TRBJ2-7; D might be TRBD2 (7 bases). V lost 3 bases and J lost 7, with 16 bases in between. The CDR3 has 14 amino acids. Germline CDR1 SGHAT, CDR2 FQNNGV.

V is TRBV7-9 and J is TRBJ1-2; 7 bases match TRBD1. The trim removed 5 bases at V and 5 bases at J, leaving 8 bases unmatched. Germline V gene lookup returns CDR1 SEHNR and CDR2 FQNEAQ (reference sequence). The CDR3 runs 14 residues. The CDR3 is CASSRGTEGYGYTF. CDR3 bases: TGTGCCAGCAGCAGAGGGACAGAGGGTTATGGCTACACCTTC.

This chain links TRBV7-6 with TRBJ2-5, with 9 bases identical to TRBD2. In germline, CDR1 is SGHVS, CDR2 FNYEAQ. The CDR3 has 16 amino acids. The V gene end was trimmed by 2 bases and the J gene end by 4 bases; junction bases not matched to a gene: 8. As DNA, the CDR3 is TGTGCCAGCAGCTTACGTCCTAGCGGGGCTGCAGAGACCCAGTACTTC. This encodes CASSLRPSGAAETQYF. Full variable domain (remainder filled in from reference TRBV7-6 and TRBJ2-5): GAGVSQSPRYKVTKRGQDVALRCDPISGHVSLYWYRQALGQGPEFLTYFNYEAQQDKSGLPNDRFSAERPEGSISTLTIQRTEQRDSAMYRCASSLRPSGAAETQYFGPGTRLLVL.